These 30 T cell receptor beta chains were all obtained from the same sample, sequenced in a study of tissue T cells after allogeneic stem cell transplantation. TCRdb keeps only in-frame clones here, not all; method: immunoSEQ multiplex PCR. This sample has about 48,000 clones, with about three quarters found just once. Source material: sorted cells pooled from one or two spleens. Receptors originate from a pool of C57BL/6 mice in good health.

About this clone: Germline and genes: mouse. The read falls 1 residue short of the CDR3 end, and the missing part is taken from the germline J gene. The rearrangement uses TRBV17 and TRBJ1-1; 7 bases line up with TRBD1. Trimming at V came to 6 bases and at J to 1 base, leaving 5 bases not matched to a gene. This CDR3 has 14 residues. The germline V gene encodes CDR1 MNHDT and CDR2 YYDKIL. The CDR3 DNA, read in part, is TGTGCTAGCAGGCGACAGGGAGGAAACACAGAAGTCTTC. This sequence encodes CASRRQGGNTEVF. The whole CDR3 sequence is CASRRQGGNTEVFF. Based on the CDR3 plus reference TRBV17 and TRBJ1-1, the full variable domain is DTTVKQNPRYKLARVGKPVNLICSQTMNHDTMYWYQKKPNQAPKLLLFYYDKILNREADTFEKFQSSRPNNSFCSLYIGSAGLEYSAMYLCASRRQGGNTEVFFGKGTRLTVV.

A note on this clone: Genes here carry mouse names. The read is 1 residue too short to cover the CDR3 end, so that end is filled in from the germline J gene. The rearrangement uses TRBV31 and TRBJ2-5; 8 nucleotides align to TRBD2. CDR1 is GKSSPN, CDR2 SITVG, per germline. J gave up 7 bases and V 1 base, and 7 bases lay outside the gene matches. The CDR3 runs 14 residues. The CDR3 reads CAWSRDWRQNTQYF. Partial CDR3 DNA: TGTGCCTGGAGTCGGGACTGGAGACAAAACACCCAGTAC.

A word on this clone: Gene and germline names: mouse. The CDR3 bases that were read are TGTGCCAGCAGTGATGTCGGGGGCGCAGAAACGCTGTAT. Residues: CASSDVGGAETLY. The entire CDR3 protein reads CASSDVGGAETLYF. V usage is TRBV13-1 and J usage is TRBJ2-3; D could derive from TRBD1 or TRBD2 (6 bases each). With the read ending 1 residue before the CDR3 end, the germline J gene is used to fill in that end. The V end was cut by 0 bases, the J end by 3 bases, with 8 bases between. There are 14 residues in the CDR3. Germline CDR1 NSHNY, CDR2 SYGAGN.

On this clone itself: Here the gene names and germline are mouse. The sequence runs out 1 residue before the end of the CDR3; the remainder is reconstructed from the germline J gene. This rearrangement joins TRBV13-2 to TRBJ2-1, with 12 bases fitting TRBD2. The V gene end was trimmed by 5 bases and the J gene end by 3 bases; junction bases not matched to a gene: 6. This CDR3 contains 16 residues. Germline values: CDR1 NNHNN, CDR2 SYGAGS (reference sequence). CDR3: CASGTGGARGYAEQFF. CDR3 bases read: TGTGCCAGCGGGACTGGGGGGGCGCGGGGCTATGCTGAGCAGTTC.

Turning to this clone: Gene names are the mouse ones. The CDR3 goes on 1 residue after the read ends, and that part is filled in from the germline J gene. The same CDR3 can be traced to other DNA sequences in this sample. The V and J genes are TRBV1 and TRBJ2-7, with D possibly TRBD1 on 6 matching bases. Germline loops: CDR1 NSQYPW, CDR2 LRSPGD (reference sequence). CDR3 size: 13 residues. V was shortened by 3 bases and J by 3 bases, with 9 bases between the two germline ends. CDR3 DNA, as far as it was read: TGCACCTGCAGTGCCCGGACAGACTATGAACAGTAC. Translated, it gives CTCSARTDYEQY. In full, the CDR3 reads CTCSARTDYEQYF.

Comment on this clone: The gene symbols are mouse symbols. The CDR3 is cut off 1 residue early in the read; its end comes from the germline J gene. The V and J genes are TRBV13-1 and TRBJ1-3, with 7 bases fitting TRBD1. This CDR3 has 14 residues. Germline V lookup: CDR1 NSHNY, CDR2 SYGAGN. Germline trimming cut 2 bases from V and 2 bases from J; bases unmatched to any gene: 1. Partial CDR3 DNA: TGTGCCAGCAGTGACAGGGGGACTGGAAATACGCTCTAT. This sequence encodes CASSDRGTGNTLY. The entire CDR3 sequence reads CASSDRGTGNTLYF.

In its sample, this clone was seen once. Gene names denote mouse genes. The CDR3 end is not reached by the read, which stops 1 residue before it; the germline J gene fills it in. This chain links TRBV19 with TRBJ1-4; TRBD1 matches at 8 bases. Losses at the gene ends were 2 bases for V and 4 bases for J; bases not matched to a gene: 4. The CDR3 consists of 15 residues. Germline CDR1 and CDR2: FNHDT and SITEND (reference sequence). Here the CDR3 reads CASSIRDRLNERLFF. The DNA read from the CDR3 is TGTGCCAGCAGTATCCGGGACAGGCTCAACGAAAGATTATTT.

A word on this clone: The gene symbols are mouse symbols. The read terminates 1 residue ahead of where the CDR3 ends, so the germline J gene completes it. The chain joins TRBV3 to TRBJ2-2; D possibly corresponds to TRBD1 (6 bases). Trimming removed 5 bases at V and 1 base at J, with 11 bases between. Germline V gene sequence: CDR1 SNHLY, CDR2 FYNGKV (reference sequence). CDR3 size: 15 residues. The CDR3: CASSLRDINTGQLYF. Incomplete CDR3 DNA: TGTGCCAGCAGCCTCCGGGACATAAACACCGGGCAGCTCTAC.

On this clone: The genes are named according to mouse. Coverage ceases 1 residue before the CDR3 finishes, and the germline J gene fills in the end. The genes are TRBV15 and TRBJ2-3, with 7 bases identical to TRBD1. The germline CDR1 and CDR2 sequences are SGHND and FRSKSL. This CDR3 region has 15 residues. The J segment lost 0 bases and the V segment lost 6 bases, leaving 6 bases of the junction unmatched. This CDR3 is CASSPGQSSAETLYF. Partial CDR3 DNA: TGTGCCAGCAGCCCGGGACAGTCTAGTGCAGAAACGCTGTAT.

The sample holds a few counts of this clone. The listed genes are named as in mouse. The CDR3 end is not reached by the read, which stops 1 residue before it; the germline J gene fills it in. The chain employs TRBV19 and TRBJ2-7, with 10 bases fitting TRBD2. This CDR3 region has 14 residues. V shed 2 bases, J shed 7 bases, and the junction held 6 bases outside the gene matches. Germline CDR1 reads FNHDT; CDR2 reads SITEND (reference sequence). The CDR3 reads CASSILGGRGEQYF. Incomplete CDR3 DNA: TGTGCCAGCAGTATCCTGGGGGGGCGCGGGGAACAGTAC.

To note about this clone: Germline and genes here are mouse. The CDR3 extends 1 residue past the end of the read, so its final part is completed from the germline J gene. This chain links TRBV5 with TRBJ2-1; D unresolved. Between the trimmed V and J ends, which lost 1 base and 1 base, there was a span of 5 bases. The CDR3 contains 14 residues. The germline gives CDR1 LGHNA, CDR2 YNLKQL (reference sequence). The CDR3 is CASSQARNYAEQFF. The sequenced part of the CDR3 DNA is TGTGCCAGCAGCCAAGCCAGGAACTATGCTGAGCAGTTC.

Details on this clone: Mouse names are used for the genes. The read comes to an end 1 residue before the CDR3 does, leaving the germline J gene to fill in the end. The chain uses TRBV12-1 and TRBJ2-7; 10 bases map to TRBD2. Trimming took 2 bases from V and 4 from J; bases not matched to a gene: 1. CDR1 and CDR2 from the germline V gene are SGHSN and HYEKVE. The CDR3 runs 13 residues. The sequenced part of the CDR3 DNA is TGTGCCAGCTCTCAGGACTGGGGGTATGAACAGTAC. Its protein is CASSQDWGYEQY. Given in full, the CDR3 is CASSQDWGYEQYF. The variable domain in full, completed from reference TRBV12-1 and TRBJ2-7, reads DSGVVQSPRHIIKEKGGRSVLTCIPISGHSNVVWYQQTLGKELKFLIQHYEKVERDKGFLPSRFSVQQFDDYHSEMNMSALELEDSAMYFCASSQDWGYEQYFGPGTRLTVL.

In regard to this clone: Germline and genes here are mouse. Sequencing ends 1 residue short of the CDR3 end; the germline J gene provides the rest. The chain uses TRBV5 and TRBJ2-4, with 11 bases identical to TRBD2. Germline lookup yields CDR1 LGHNA and CDR2 YNLKQL (reference sequence). The V segment lost 4 bases and the J segment 1 base; nucleotides outside the gene matches: 4. This CDR3 has 16 residues. The CDR3 bases that were read are TGTGCCAGCAGCCTACTGGGGGGGCGGCGTCAAAACACCTTGTAC. Its protein product is CASSLLGGRRQNTLY. The CDR3 in full is CASSLLGGRRQNTLYF.

Notes on this clone: Germline and genes: mouse. The missing CDR3 end, 1 residue past where the read stops, is filled in from the germline J gene. The V gene is TRBV13-2, the J gene TRBJ1-3; maybe TRBD1 (6 bases). This CDR3 has 14 residues. V lost 0 bases, J lost 2 bases, and 6 bases lay in between. From germline, CDR1 is NNHNN and CDR2 SYGAGS (reference sequence). CDR3 sequence reads: CASGDEGAGNTLYF. Incomplete CDR3 DNA: TGTGCCAGCGGTGATGAGGGGGCTGGAAATACGCTCTAT.

Notes on this clone: Gene names follow the mouse nomenclature. The CDR3 is cut off 1 residue early in the read; its end comes from the germline J gene. The chain joins TRBV15 to TRBJ1-1; D uncertain. The CDR3 spans 14 residues. V was trimmed by 3 bases and J by 1 base, leaving 9 bases between them. In germline, CDR1 is SGHND, CDR2 FRSKSL. CDR3 region: CASSLDGKNTEVFF. Partial CDR3 DNA: TGTGCCAGCAGTTTGGACGGAAAAAACACAGAAGTCTTC.

As to this clone: Gene names follow the mouse nomenclature. The CDR3 is cut off 1 residue early in the read; its end comes from the germline J gene. This chain links TRBV29 with TRBJ2-2; TRBD1 aligns across 7 bases. The V segment lost 4 bases and the J segment 0 bases; nucleotides outside the gene matches: 2. Germline-derived CDR1 and CDR2 are MSHET and SYDVDS. The CDR3 sequence is 15 residues long. The chain's CDR3 is CASSSQGANTGQLYF. CDR3 bases read: TGTGCTAGCAGTTCCCAGGGGGCAAACACCGGGCAGCTCTAC.

About this clone itself: Gene names follow the mouse nomenclature. The CDR3 is cut off 1 residue early in the read; its end comes from the germline J gene. The genes are TRBV12-2 and TRBJ1-1; D may be TRBD1 (6 bases). CDR1 and CDR2 from the germline V gene are SGHLS and HYDKME. Trimming shortened V by 0 bases and J by 0 bases, and 7 bases separated the two germline ends. This CDR3 contains 14 residues. Partial CDR3 DNA: TGTGCCAGCTCTCTCGAGGGGGCAAACACAGAAGTCTTC. Residues: CASSLEGANTEVF. The whole CDR3 region reads CASSLEGANTEVFF.

In the case of this clone: Here the gene names and germline are mouse. The sequence runs out 1 residue before the end of the CDR3; the remainder is reconstructed from the germline J gene. The rearrangement joins TRBV5 to TRBJ1-6; D might be TRBD1 (6 bases). TRBJ1-6 is flagged as an ORF with uncertain function. Germline assignment: CDR1 LGHNA and CDR2 YNLKQL (reference sequence). This CDR3 has 13 residues. The V gene lost 4 bases and the J gene lost 5 bases, with 6 bases spanning the gap. This CDR3 reads CASSRDNNSPLYF. CDR3 DNA, as far as it was read: TGTGCCAGCAGCCGGGACAATAATTCGCCCCTCTAC.

As regards this clone: Mouse gene names apply. The read ends 1 residue before the CDR3 terminus; that terminus is restored from the germline J gene. The chain joins TRBV31 to TRBJ2-2, with a possible D match to TRBD1 (6 bases). The CDR3 spans 14 residues. Germline CDR1 and CDR2: GKSSPN and SITVG. With 3 bases removed from V and 3 bases from J, the gap between germline ends came to 11 bases. The covered CDR3 bases are TGTGCCTGGAGCCTAGAGGGGGACACCGGGCAGCTCTAC. The encoded protein is CAWSLEGDTGQLY. The complete CDR3 protein is CAWSLEGDTGQLYF.

In its sample, this clone was seen once. Each gene name is a mouse one. The CDR3 protein is CASSLKGAGNTLYF. The sequenced CDR3 bases are TGTGCAAGCAGCTTAAAGGGGGCTGGAAATACGCTCTAT. This rearrangement joins TRBV16 to TRBJ1-3; a possible D gene is TRBD1 (6 bases). Coverage ceases 1 residue before the CDR3 finishes, and the germline J gene fills in the end. From germline, CDR1 is SGHSA and CDR2 FRNQAP. The V and J ends lost 2 bases and 2 bases respectively, with 7 bases between them. The CDR3 contains 14 residues.

On this clone itself: These gene names are mouse names. The read comes to an end 1 residue before the CDR3 does, leaving the germline J gene to fill in the end. The V call is TRBV12-2, the J call TRBJ1-1; D is perhaps TRBD1 (6 bases). The V end lost 4 bases, the J end lost 5 bases, and 10 bases lay between the germline ends. The CDR3 runs 12 residues. Germline V CDR1 and CDR2: SGHLS, HYDKME. CDR3 protein: CASSQQGTEVFF. The sequenced part of the CDR3 DNA is TGTGCCAGCTCCCAGCAGGGGACAGAAGTCTTC.

In the case of this clone: Gene names are mouse gene names. The sequenced fragment ends 1 residue before the CDR3 boundary, so the rest is inferred from the germline J gene. The J gene is TRBJ1-2, the V gene TRBV20; D remains unclear. This CDR3 region has 13 residues. The ends were cut back, 1 base at V and 0 bases at J, with 6 bases in the middle. The germline V gene has CDR1 GFQATS and CDR2 STVNSAI. The CDR3 here is CGARANANSDYTF. CDR3 bases read: TGTGGTGCTAGGGCCAATGCAAACTCCGACTACACC.

As concerns this clone: Any gene name here is a mouse gene name. The read is 1 residue too short to cover the CDR3 end, so that end is filled in from the germline J gene. The chain recombines TRBV3 with TRBJ2-2, with 12 bases identical to TRBD2. This CDR3 has 16 amino acids. Germline V gene data show CDR1 as SNHLY and CDR2 as FYNGKV (reference sequence). The V segment lost 4 bases and the J segment 4 bases; nucleotides outside the gene matches: 4. Incomplete CDR3 DNA: TGTGCCAGCAGCTCGACTGGGGGGGCGCTCACCGGGCAGCTCTAC. Translating gives CASSSTGGALTGQLY. The CDR3 in its entirety is CASSSTGGALTGQLYF.

Concerning this clone: The genes are named according to mouse. The read terminates 1 residue ahead of where the CDR3 ends, so the germline J gene completes it. The V gene is TRBV3, the J gene TRBJ2-5, with D possibly matching TRBD1 (6 bases). This CDR3 comprises 14 residues. The germline gives CDR1 SNHLY, CDR2 FYNGKV (reference sequence). V was cut by 2 bases and J by 5 bases, with 11 bases left in between. The CDR3 bases that were read are TGTGCCAGCAGCTTACAGGGGAGGGGAGACACCCAGTAC. It codes for CASSLQGRGDTQY. Given in full, the CDR3 is CASSLQGRGDTQYF.

For this clone: Here the gene names and germline are mouse. The CDR3 goes on 1 residue after the read ends, and that part is filled in from the germline J gene. V is TRBV13-3 and J is TRBJ2-1; 10 bases align to TRBD1. CDR1 is NNHDY and CDR2 is SYVADS in the germline V gene. V shed 5 bases and J 5 bases; nucleotides not matched to a gene: 16. The CDR3 contains 18 residues. CDR3 DNA (partial): TGTGCCAGCAGGGACAGGGGGAGGGTTAGGGTTAGAGATGCTGAGCAGTTC. This encodes CASRDRGRVRVRDAEQF. The entire CDR3 sequence reads CASRDRGRVRVRDAEQFF.

This clone was seen only a few times. Mouse gene names apply. Sequencing ends 1 residue short of the CDR3 end; the germline J gene provides the rest. The genes are TRBV31 and TRBJ2-7, with D uncertain. Germline-derived CDR1 and CDR2 are GKSSPN and SITVG. The length of the CDR3 is 13 residues. The germline V and J ends were trimmed by 0 bases and 4 bases, with 10 bases remaining between them. The CDR3 loop reads CAWSLVQTYEQYF. CDR3 DNA (partial): TGTGCCTGGAGTCTAGTCCAAACTTATGAACAGTAC.

This clone was seen a handful of times. Genes and germline come from the mouse. The read ends 1 residue shy of where the CDR3 ends; the end is completed using the germline J gene. This sequence joins TRBV16 and TRBJ2-4, with D hard to call. CDR3 length equals 12 residues. Trimming left V 4 bases short and J 0 bases short, with 2 bases between. CDR1 and CDR2 (germline): SGHSA, FRNQAP. The CDR3 protein is CASSSSQNTLYF. CDR3 DNA (partial): TGTGCAAGCAGCTCTAGTCAAAACACCTTGTAC.

With respect to this clone: Mouse germline and gene names are used. The read is 1 residue too short to cover the CDR3 end, so that end is filled in from the germline J gene. The chain has TRBV3 and TRBJ1-4; TRBD1 matches at 9 bases. The CDR3 runs 16 residues. After removal of 5 bases from V and 0 bases from J, the junction contained 4 bases not matched to a gene. CDR1 SNHLY and CDR2 FYNGKV come from the germline V gene (reference sequence). The sequenced CDR3 bases are TGTGCCAGCAGCCCGGGACAGGGTCTTTCCAACGAAAGATTATTT. It is translated as CASSPGQGLSNERLF. The whole CDR3 sequence reads CASSPGQGLSNERLFF.

In regard to this clone: Any gene name here is a mouse gene name. The read comes to an end 1 residue before the CDR3 does, leaving the germline J gene to fill in the end. The chain combines TRBV13-1 with TRBJ2-1; 14 nucleotides match TRBD2. The germline V gene encodes CDR1 NSHNY and CDR2 SYGAGN. The trim removed 2 bases at V and 8 bases at J, leaving 3 bases unmatched. The length of the CDR3 is 15 residues. CDR3 protein: CASSEPGLGGPEQFF. CDR3 DNA (partial): TGTGCCAGCAGTGAACCGGGACTGGGGGGGCCTGAGCAGTTC.

In regard to this clone: Germline and genes: mouse. The DNA ends 1 residue before the CDR3 does, and the rest of the CDR3 is filled in from the germline J gene. This rearrangement joins TRBV13-3 to TRBJ2-5, with 9 bases lining up with TRBD2. Germline CDR1 reads NNHDY; CDR2 reads SYVADS. The J segment lost 2 bases and the V segment lost 5 bases, leaving 0 bases of the junction unmatched. The CDR3 has 13 residues. The CDR3 sequence is CASRLGGQDTQYF. The CDR3 bases that were read are TGTGCCAGCAGACTGGGGGGCCAAGACACCCAGTAC.